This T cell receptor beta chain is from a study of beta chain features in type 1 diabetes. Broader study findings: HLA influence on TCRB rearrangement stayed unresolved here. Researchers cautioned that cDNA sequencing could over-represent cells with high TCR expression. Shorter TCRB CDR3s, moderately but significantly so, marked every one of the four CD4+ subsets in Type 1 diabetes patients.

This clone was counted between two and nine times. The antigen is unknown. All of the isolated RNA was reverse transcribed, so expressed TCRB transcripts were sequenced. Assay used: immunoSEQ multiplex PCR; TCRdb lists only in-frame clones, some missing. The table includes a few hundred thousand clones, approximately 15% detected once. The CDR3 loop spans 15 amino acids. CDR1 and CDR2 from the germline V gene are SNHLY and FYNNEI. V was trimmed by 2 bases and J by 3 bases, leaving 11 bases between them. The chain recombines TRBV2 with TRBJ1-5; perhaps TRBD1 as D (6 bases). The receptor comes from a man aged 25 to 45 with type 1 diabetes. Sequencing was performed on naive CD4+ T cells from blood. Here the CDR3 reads CASSEIGDTNQPQHF. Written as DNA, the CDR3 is TGTGCCAGCAGTGAAATCGGGGACACCAATCAGCCCCAGCATTTT.